These T cell receptor beta chains were read from a single sample in a study of cytomegalovirus exposure and HLA in healthy donors. The assay was immunoSEQ multiplex PCR, and TCRdb's table has in-frame clones only and misses some. The table has 100,000 to 150,000 clones, 77% seen once. Sequenced input: PBMCs. Receptor source: a male donor in good health and CMV-seropositive. CDR3s include the opening cysteine and the closing phenylalanine or tryptophan. The D gene is left open where the match is weak. The size entry is marked missing in some rows and otherwise reads once, few, many or a size class.

clone_size,v_call,d_call,j_call,cdr3_nt,cdr3_aa
-,TRBV10-3,TRBD2,TRBJ2-3,TGTGCCATCAGTGAGTCGCCTAGCGGGGTCACAGATACGCAGTATTTT,CAISESPSGVTDTQYF
-,TRBV2,TRBD1,TRBJ1-5,TGTGCCAGCAGGCCGTCTCCGGGACAGCGCGGTCAGCATTTT,CASRPSPGQRGQHF
once,TRBV10-2,TRBD2,TRBJ2-7,TGCGCCAGCAGTGTGTCTAGCGGGAGTGTCGACGAGCAGTACTTC,CASSVSSGSVDEQYF
few,TRBV5-6,-,TRBJ1-5,TGTGCCAGCAGCTCCCGGGGGAAGCCCCAGCATTTT,CASSSRGKPQHF
few,TRBV19,-,TRBJ1-2,TGTGCCAGTAGTATTGGGGCTCCCTCTGGCTACACCTTC,CASSIGAPSGYTF
once,TRBV18,TRBD1,TRBJ1-1,TGTGCCAGCTCATCGGGACAGGGGAACACTGAAGCTTTCTTT,CASSSGQGNTEAFF
many,TRBV5-6,TRBD1,TRBJ1-1,TGTGCCAGCAGCGCTGGGGACAGCTTGGGAGAGCGGTCTTTCTTT,CASSAGDSLGERSFF
once,TRBV25-1,-,TRBJ1-2,TGTGCCAGCGGCTTCGCGGGGGGAAGCTATGGCTACACCTTC,CASGFAGGSYGYTF
once,TRBV4-2,-,TRBJ2-2,TGTGCCAGCAGCCAAGCCTCGGGTGCCACCGGGGAGCTGTTTTTT,CASSQASGATGELFF
-,TRBV5-4,TRBD2,TRBJ2-3,TGTGCCAGCAGCAAGGGACTAGCGGGAGGCGGTACTAGCACAGATACGCAGTATTTT,CASSKGLAGGGTSTDTQYF
-,TRBV5-1,TRBD1,TRBJ2-6,TGCGCCAGCAGCAGGACAGGGACGAGCTCTGGGGCCAACGGCCTGACTTTC,CASSRTGTSSGANGLTF
-,TRBV5-1,TRBD2,TRBJ2-2,TGCGCCAGCAGCCCGGGACTAGCGGTTACCGGGGAGCTGTTTTTT,CASSPGLAVTGELFF
-,TRBV5-1,TRBD1,TRBJ1-1,TGCGCCAGCAGCTTGGGTCCTCTACAGGGGTCAGCTGAAGCTTTCTTT,CASSLGPLQGSAEAFF
once,TRBV9,-,TRBJ2-6,TGTGCCAGCAGCATAGGGGGCGCGGGAAGCTCTGGGGCCAACGTCCTGACTTTC,CASSIGGAGSSGANVLTF
-,TRBV6-1,TRBD2,TRBJ2-1,TGTGCCAGCAGTGCTCTTAGCGGGAGGGCAAATGAGCAGTTCTTC,CASSALSGRANEQFF
-,TRBV28,TRBD1,TRBJ1-2,TGTGCCAGCAGTCAACAGGGGGCGCGAGGCTACACCTTC,CASSQQGARGYTF
-,TRBV5-4,-,TRBJ2-2,TGTGCCAGCAGCCGCCTAGCGCAAGACACCGGGGAGCTGTTTTTT,CASSRLAQDTGELFF
-,TRBV5-1,-,TRBJ2-2,TGCGCCAGCAGACAGGTTGGAACCGGGGAGCTGTTTTTT,CASRQVGTGELFF
-,TRBV6-1,TRBD1,TRBJ2-3,TGTGCCAGCAGATCAGGGGGTGCGGATACGCAGTATTTT,CASRSGGADTQYF
few,TRBV2,TRBD2,TRBJ2-1,TGTGCCAGCAGTGAACTGGCGGGGGGGTACAATGAGCAGTTCTTC,CASSELAGGYNEQFF
-,TRBV7-2,TRBD2,TRBJ2-1,TGTGCCTCCAACCGGGGTAGCGGGGGCTACAATGAGCAGTTCTTC,CASNRGSGGYNEQFF
-,TRBV6-6,TRBD1,TRBJ1-2,TGTGCCAGCAGATCTTCTTCCGGGACAGGCGGGTATGGCTACACCTTC,CASRSSSGTGGYGYTF
-,TRBV11-2,-,TRBJ1-4,TGTGCCAGCAGCTTAGTCGGGGAAGGTGAAAAACTGTTTTTT,CASSLVGEGEKLFF
-,TRBV10-3,-,TRBJ2-7,TGTGCCATATCAGAGGGGCGGGAATACGAGCAGTACTTC,CAISEGREYEQYF
few,TRBV13,-,TRBJ2-3,TGTGCCAGCAGCTTAGAATCTACAGATACGCAGTATTTT,CASSLESTDTQYF
-,TRBV18,TRBD2,TRBJ2-3,TGTGCCAGCTCACCAGGGCGACTAGCGGGAGGCCCAGATACGCAGTATTTT,CASSPGRLAGGPDTQYF
-,TRBV7-9,TRBD1,TRBJ2-1,TGTGCCAGCAGCTTAGTTTTGGACAGGAGCTCCTACAATGAGCAGTTCTTC,CASSLVLDRSSYNEQFF
-,TRBV10-3,-,TRBJ2-7,TGTGCCATCAGTCGGACAGAGTCCTCCTACGAGCAGTACTTC,CAISRTESSYEQYF
-,TRBV7-3,TRBD2,TRBJ2-5,TGTGCCAGCAGCCCCAGGGGGGTAGCGGGAGCAGAGACCCAGTACTTC,CASSPRGVAGAETQYF
once,TRBV5-4,-,TRBJ2-3,TGTGCCAGCAGCTTGATGAGCGGGACAATCACAGATACGCAGTATTTT,CASSLMSGTITDTQYF
-,TRBV19,TRBD1,TRBJ1-5,TGTGCCAGCAAGACCCCGGGACAGGTAGAACAGCCCCAGCATTTT,CASKTPGQVEQPQHF
-,TRBV6-4,TRBD2,TRBJ2-2,TGTGCCAGCAGTGACCCTAGCGGGAAGCTTCCCCCCTTCCGGGGGGAGCTGTTTTTT,CASSDPSGKLPPFRGELFF
few,TRBV6-6,TRBD1,TRBJ2-6,TGTGCCAGCAGAAAATCGCAGGGGGCTGGGGCCAACGTCCTGACTTTC,CASRKSQGAGANVLTF
-,TRBV28,-,TRBJ2-1,TGTGCCAGCAGCAAATGGGGGGCGGGAGCGCGCTCCTACAATGAGCAGTTCTTC,CASSKWGAGARSYNEQFF
-,TRBV5-1,TRBD1,TRBJ2-3,TGCGCCAGCGCCCCACAGGGGGCATTAATGGAAGATACGCAGTATTTT,CASAPQGALMEDTQYF
-,TRBV5-4,-,TRBJ2-6,TGTGCCAGCAGCCAAGAAACCGGGAGCGGGGCCAACGTCCTGACTTTC,CASSQETGSGANVLTF
-,TRBV14,-,TRBJ2-7,TGTGCCAGCAGCCAAGGCCCGGGCTCCTACGAGCAGTACTTC,CASSQGPGSYEQYF
-,TRBV2,-,TRBJ1-2,TGTGCCAGCAGTGAGCGCGAGGAGGCTCCTGTAGTGGGCTACACCTTC,CASSEREEAPVVGYTF
once,TRBV15,TRBD2,TRBJ2-1,TGTGCCACCAGCAGAGAACTAGCGGCCTACAATGAGCAGTTCTTC,CATSRELAAYNEQFF
-,TRBV9,TRBD2,TRBJ2-1,TGTGCCAGCAGCGCCCCGGGACTACCTAACAATGAGCAGTTCTTC,CASSAPGLPNNEQFF
-,TRBV6-5,-,TRBJ2-1,TGTGCCAGCAGCCTGGGGGAGGGGGGGGTCAATGAGCAGTTCTTC,CASSLGEGGVNEQFF
-,TRBV7-9,-,TRBJ2-1,TGTGCCAGCAGCGGGAGCTCCTACAATGAGCAGTTCTTC,CASSGSSYNEQFF
-,TRBV14,TRBD2,TRBJ2-1,TGTGCCAGCAGCCAAGCTGCGGGAGCGTTCAATGAGCAGTTCTTC,CASSQAAGAFNEQFF
-,TRBV28,-,TRBJ1-2,TGTGCCAGCAGTCCAGGACAGCCTAACTATGGCTACACCTTC,CASSPGQPNYGYTF
-,TRBV5-4,TRBD1,TRBJ2-2,TGTGCCAGCACCCTGAGGGACAGGGGGGGCGGCGGGGAGCTGTTTTTT,CASTLRDRGGGGELFF
-,TRBV7-9,TRBD1,TRBJ1-1,TGTGCCAGCAGCCCCTGGGACAGGGAGAACACTGAAGCTTTCTTT,CASSPWDRENTEAFF
once,TRBV28,TRBD1,TRBJ1-2,TGTGCCAGCAGTTTACAACAGGGGGCAGTCGTTGGCTACACCTTC,CASSLQQGAVVGYTF
few,TRBV6-1,-,TRBJ1-3,TGTGCCAGCAGTGAGGGAGCCCGATACTCTGGAAACACCATATATTTT,CASSEGARYSGNTIYF
-,TRBV10-3,TRBD1,TRBJ2-7,TGTGCCATCAGCCGGACAGGGGACGAGCAGTACTTC,CAISRTGDEQYF
-,TRBV7-9,-,TRBJ2-5,TGTGCCAGCAGCTTAGTTACTGACTACCAAGAGACCCAGTACTTC,CASSLVTDYQETQYF
few,TRBV19,-,TRBJ1-2,TGTGCCAGTATCCCCCGGGGGGACGCTAACTATGGCTACACCTTC,CASIPRGDANYGYTF
-,TRBV5-1,-,TRBJ2-1,TGCGCCAGCTCCTGGGACTCATACAATGAGCAGTTCTTC,CASSWDSYNEQFF
-,TRBV6-6,-,TRBJ2-3,TGTGCCAGCAGTTACCCCGGGACACTAGATACGCAGTATTTT,CASSYPGTLDTQYF
-,TRBV29-1,-,TRBJ2-3,TGCAGCGTTGAACGGACTAGCACAGATACGCAGTATTTT,CSVERTSTDTQYF
-,TRBV11-2,-,TRBJ2-2,TGTGCCAGCAGCTCCGACAGGACTCGCACCGGGGAGCTGTTTTTT,CASSSDRTRTGELFF
-,TRBV7-3,TRBD1,TRBJ2-1,TGTGCCAGCAGCTCCGGACAGGGGGCCAGCGAGCAGTTCTTC,CASSSGQGASEQFF
few,TRBV5-6,-,TRBJ2-2,TGTGCCAGCAGCTTTGCGTGGGGGGAGCTGTTTTTT,CASSFAWGELFF
-,TRBV27,TRBD2,TRBJ2-1,TGTGCCAGCAGACCGACTAGCGGGAGCTTAGGTGAGCAGTTCTTC,CASRPTSGSLGEQFF
-,TRBV6-5,TRBD1,TRBJ1-2,TGTGCCAGCAGACCGGGACAGGCAAACTATGGCTACACCTTC,CASRPGQANYGYTF